This T cell receptor (beta chain) was captured by sequencing in a study of cytomegalovirus exposure and HLA in healthy donors. Among the donors, all were healthy bone marrow donors. At the time of sampling, donors were nominally healthy, though unrecorded immune exposures were likely. Vbeta (60) and Jbeta (13) primers were used in the PCR. Assay: immunoSEQ multiplex PCR; the TCRdb copy retains only in-frame clones and omits some. The data show about 130,000 clones, around 70% seen once. As regards this clone: What it binds is unknown.

The CDR3 runs to 16 residues. V lost 1 base to trimming and J lost 9 bases; unmatched junction nucleotides: 9. From germline, CDR1 is MNHEY and CDR2 SMNVEV (reference sequence). Notes on the study in general: The authors listed around 150 TCR beta chains as cytomegalovirus-associated. Three of the chains that were CMV-associated were confirmed in vitro to be specific for CMV antigens.

The clonotype originates from a woman aged 55-70 years in good health and CMV-seropositive. Sequencing input: PBMCs. This chain connects TRBV27 to TRBJ2-1; 10 nucleotides line up with TRBD1. The CDR3 DNA is TGTGCCAGCAGTTTATTAGGGGACAGGGGATTAGGTGAGCAGTTCTTC. This translates into CASSLLGDRGLGEQFF.